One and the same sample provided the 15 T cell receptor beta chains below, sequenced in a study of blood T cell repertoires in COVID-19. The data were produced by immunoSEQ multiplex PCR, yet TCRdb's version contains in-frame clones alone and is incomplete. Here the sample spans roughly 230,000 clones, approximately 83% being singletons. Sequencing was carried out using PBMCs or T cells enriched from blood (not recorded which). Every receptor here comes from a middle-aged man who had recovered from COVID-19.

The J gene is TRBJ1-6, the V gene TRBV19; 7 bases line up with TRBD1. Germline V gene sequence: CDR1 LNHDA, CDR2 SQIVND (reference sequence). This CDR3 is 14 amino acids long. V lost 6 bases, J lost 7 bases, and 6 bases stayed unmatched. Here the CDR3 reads CASRVGTANSPLHF. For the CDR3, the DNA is TGTGCCAGTAGGGTTGGGACAGCCAATTCACCCCTCCACTTT.

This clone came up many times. The CDR3 DNA follows: TGTGCCAGCAGCGTAGCTAACGGGAGGGCCACCGGGGAGCTGTTTTTT. It codes for CASSVANGRATGELFF. The rearrangement links TRBV9 to TRBJ2-2, with 8 positions matching TRBD2. The CDR3 loop spans 16 amino acids. Trimming cost V 0 bases and J 4 bases; bases outside gene matches: 5. Germline V gene data show CDR1 as SGDLS and CDR2 as YYNGEE.

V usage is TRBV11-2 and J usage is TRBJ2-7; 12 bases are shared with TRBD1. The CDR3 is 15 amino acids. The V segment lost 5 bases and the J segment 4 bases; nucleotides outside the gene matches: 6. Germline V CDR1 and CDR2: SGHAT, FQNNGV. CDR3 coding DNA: TGTGCCAGCAGCCCTAAGGGACAGGGGGCTTACGAGCAGTACTTC. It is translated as CASSPKGQGAYEQYF.

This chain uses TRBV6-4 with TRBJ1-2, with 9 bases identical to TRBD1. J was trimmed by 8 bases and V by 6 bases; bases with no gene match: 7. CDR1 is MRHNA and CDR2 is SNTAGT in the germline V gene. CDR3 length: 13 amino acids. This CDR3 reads CASRPQGAGGYTF. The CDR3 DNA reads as TGTGCCAGCAGACCACAGGGGGCAGGAGGCTACACCTTC.

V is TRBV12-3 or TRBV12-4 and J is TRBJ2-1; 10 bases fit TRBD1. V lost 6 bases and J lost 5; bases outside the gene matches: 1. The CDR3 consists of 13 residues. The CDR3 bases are TGTGCCAGCAGGGGGACAGGGGACAATGAGCAGTTCTTC. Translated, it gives CASRGTGDNEQFF.

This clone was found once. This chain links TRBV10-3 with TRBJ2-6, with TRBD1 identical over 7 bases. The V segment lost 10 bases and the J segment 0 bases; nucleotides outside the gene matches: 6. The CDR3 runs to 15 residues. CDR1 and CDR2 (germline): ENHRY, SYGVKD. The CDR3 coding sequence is TGTGCCACCAGGGGACAGCTCTCTGGGGCCAACGTCCTGACTTTC. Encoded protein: CATRGQLSGANVLTF.

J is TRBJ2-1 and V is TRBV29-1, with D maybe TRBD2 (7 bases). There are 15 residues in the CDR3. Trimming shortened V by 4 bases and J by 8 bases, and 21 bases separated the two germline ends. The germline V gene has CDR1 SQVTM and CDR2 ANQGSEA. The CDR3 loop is CSVAGGGGGSDEQFF. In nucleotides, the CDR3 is TGCAGCGTTGCGGGGGGCGGCGGTGGGAGTGATGAGCAGTTCTTC.

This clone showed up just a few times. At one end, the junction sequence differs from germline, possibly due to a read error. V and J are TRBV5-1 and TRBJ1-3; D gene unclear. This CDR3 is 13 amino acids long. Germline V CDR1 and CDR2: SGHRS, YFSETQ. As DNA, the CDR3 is TGCGCCAGCGGCTTGGGTTCGGGAAACACCATATATTTT. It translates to CASGLGSGNTIYF.

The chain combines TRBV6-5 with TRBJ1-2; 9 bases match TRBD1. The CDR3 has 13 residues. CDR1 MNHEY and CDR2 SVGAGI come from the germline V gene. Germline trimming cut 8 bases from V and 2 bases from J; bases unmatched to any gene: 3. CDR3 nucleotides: TGTGCCAGCCTCGGGACAGGGAACTATGGCTACACCTTC. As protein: CASLGTGNYGYTF.

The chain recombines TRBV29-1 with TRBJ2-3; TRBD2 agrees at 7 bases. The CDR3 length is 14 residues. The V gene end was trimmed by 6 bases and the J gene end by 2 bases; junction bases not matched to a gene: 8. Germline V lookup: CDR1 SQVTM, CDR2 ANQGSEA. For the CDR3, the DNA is TGCAGCGTGAGGGAGGGCGCCACCACAGATACGCAGTATTTT. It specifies CSVREGATTDTQYF.

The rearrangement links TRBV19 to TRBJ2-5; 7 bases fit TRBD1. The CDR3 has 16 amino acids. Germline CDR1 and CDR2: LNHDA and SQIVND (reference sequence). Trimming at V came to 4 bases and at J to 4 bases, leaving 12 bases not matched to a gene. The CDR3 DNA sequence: TGTGCCAGTAGTACAAACAGGGGACCCGCTGGAGAGACCCAGTACTTC. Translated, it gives CASSTNRGPAGETQYF.

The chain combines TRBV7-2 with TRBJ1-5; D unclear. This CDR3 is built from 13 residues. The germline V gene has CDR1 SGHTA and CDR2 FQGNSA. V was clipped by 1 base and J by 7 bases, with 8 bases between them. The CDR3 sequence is CASSLDPGQPQHF. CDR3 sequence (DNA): TGTGCCAGCAGCTTAGATCCGGGACAGCCCCAGCATTTT.

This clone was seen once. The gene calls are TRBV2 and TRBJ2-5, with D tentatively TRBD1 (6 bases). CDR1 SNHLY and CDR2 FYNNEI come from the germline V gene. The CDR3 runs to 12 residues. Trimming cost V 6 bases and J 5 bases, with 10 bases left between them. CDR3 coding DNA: TGTGCCAGCAGACAGGGTGTGGAGACCCAGTACTTC. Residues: CASRQGVETQYF. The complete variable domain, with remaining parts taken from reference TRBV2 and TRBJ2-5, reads EPEVTQTPSHQVTQMGQEVILRCVPISNHLYFYWYRQILGQKVEFLVSFYNNEISEKSEIFDDQFSVERPDGSNFTLKIRSTKLEDSAMYFCASRQGVETQYFGPGTRLLVL.

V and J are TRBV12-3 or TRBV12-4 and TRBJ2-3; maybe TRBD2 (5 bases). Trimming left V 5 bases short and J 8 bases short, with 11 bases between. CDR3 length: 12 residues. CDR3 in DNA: TGTGCCAGCAGTCCGGGCGGAGGTACGCAGTATTTT. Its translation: CASSPGGGTQYF.

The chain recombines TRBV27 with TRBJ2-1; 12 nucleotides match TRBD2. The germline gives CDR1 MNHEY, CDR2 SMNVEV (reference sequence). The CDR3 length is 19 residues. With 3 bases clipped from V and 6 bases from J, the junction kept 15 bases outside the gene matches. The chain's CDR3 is CASSLGLAGWTNGGNEQFF. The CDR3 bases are TGTGCCAGCAGTTTGGGACTAGCGGGCTGGACTAACGGGGGCAATGAGCAGTTCTTC.